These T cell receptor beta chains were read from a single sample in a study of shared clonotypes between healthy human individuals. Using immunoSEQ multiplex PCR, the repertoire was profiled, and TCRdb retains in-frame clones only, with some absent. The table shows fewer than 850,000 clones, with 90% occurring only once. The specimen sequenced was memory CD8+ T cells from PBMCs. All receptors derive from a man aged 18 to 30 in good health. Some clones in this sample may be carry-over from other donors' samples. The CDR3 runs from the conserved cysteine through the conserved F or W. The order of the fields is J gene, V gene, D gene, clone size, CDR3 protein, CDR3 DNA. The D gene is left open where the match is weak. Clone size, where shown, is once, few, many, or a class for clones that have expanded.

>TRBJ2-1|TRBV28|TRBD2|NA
CASSLLGVAGYNEQFF
TGTGCCAGCAGTTTATTGGGGGTAGCGGGCTACAATGAGCAGTTCTTC
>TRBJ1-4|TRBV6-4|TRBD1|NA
CASSDSKWGTAFEKLFF
TGTGCCAGCAGTGACTCGAAATGGGGGACAGCTTTTGAAAAACTGTTTTTT
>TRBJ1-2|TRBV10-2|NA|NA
CASSEQGRDGYTF
TGCGCCAGCAGTGAGCAGGGGAGAGATGGCTACACCTTC
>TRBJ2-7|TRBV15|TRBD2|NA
CATSRDLRTSGRAHEQYF
TGTGCCACCAGCAGAGATCTAAGGACTAGCGGGAGGGCCCACGAGCAGTACTTC
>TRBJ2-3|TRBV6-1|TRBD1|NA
CASSELRTGLDTQYF
TGTGCCAGCAGTGAACTTCGGACAGGGCTCGATACGCAGTATTTT
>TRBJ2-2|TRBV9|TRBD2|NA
CASSDTSGIYTGELFF
TGTGCCAGCAGCGATACTAGCGGGATATACACCGGGGAGCTGTTTTTT
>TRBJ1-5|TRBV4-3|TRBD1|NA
CASSQDISRGRNQPQHF
TGCGCCAGCAGCCAAGATATTTCGAGGGGGCGGAATCAGCCCCAGCATTTT
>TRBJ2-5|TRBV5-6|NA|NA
CASSFGGWMETQYF
TGTGCCAGCAGCTTCGGCGGATGGATGGAGACCCAGTACTTC
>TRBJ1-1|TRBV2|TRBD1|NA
CASSVGQLNTEAFF
TGTGCCAGCAGTGTGGGACAGCTGAACACTGAAGCTTTCTTT
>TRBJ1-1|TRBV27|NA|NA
CASSPLPGLNTEAFF
TGTGCCAGCAGCCCCCTGCCGGGCTTGAACACTGAAGCTTTCTTT
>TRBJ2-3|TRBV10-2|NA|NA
CASRATGIGDTQYF
TGCGCCAGCAGAGCCACAGGGATTGGTGATACGCAGTATTTT
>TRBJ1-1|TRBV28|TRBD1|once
CASSLWTGMNTEAFF
TGTGCCAGCAGTTTGTGGACAGGCATGAACACTGAAGCTTTCTTT
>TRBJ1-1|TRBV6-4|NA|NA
CASSRTAMNTEAFF
TGTGCCAGCAGTCGGACAGCCATGAACACTGAAGCTTTCTTT
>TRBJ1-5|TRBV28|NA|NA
CASSLEGGGHQPQHF
TGTGCCAGCAGTTTAGAAGGCGGGGGGCATCAGCCCCAGCATTTT
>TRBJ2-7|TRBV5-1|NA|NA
CASSFFRPSEVFYEQYF
TGCGCCAGCAGCTTCTTTCGTCCTAGTGAGGTGTTCTACGAGCAGTACTTC
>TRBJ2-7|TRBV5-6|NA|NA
CASSSSEVGEQYF
TGTGCCAGCAGCTCTTCTGAGGTGGGAGAGCAGTACTTC
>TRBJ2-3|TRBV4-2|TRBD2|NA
CASSQVYGTMATDTQYF
TGTGCCAGCAGCCAAGTATACGGGACTATGGCCACAGATACGCAGTATTTT
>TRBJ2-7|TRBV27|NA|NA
CASSLPGQNSYEQYF
TGTGCCAGCAGTTTACCCGGACAGAATTCCTACGAGCAGTACTTC
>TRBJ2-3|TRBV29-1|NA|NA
CSVDGGGADTQYF
TGCAGCGTTGACGGTGGAGGAGCAGATACGCAGTATTTT
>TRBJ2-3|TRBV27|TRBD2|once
CASSDLAGINTDTQYF
TGTGCCAGCAGTGACCTAGCGGGGATCAACACAGATACGCAGTATTTT
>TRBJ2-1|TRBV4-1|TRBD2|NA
CASSQGTSGSFWGSEQFF
TGCGCCAGCAGCCAAGGGACTAGCGGGAGTTTTTGGGGGAGTGAGCAGTTCTTC
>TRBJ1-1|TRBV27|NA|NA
CASSLSLPLNTEAFF
TGTGCCAGCAGTTTGAGCCTTCCCCTGAACACTGAAGCTTTCTTT
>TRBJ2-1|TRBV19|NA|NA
CASRTLAGSYNEQFF
TGTGCCAGTAGAACCCTCGCAGGTTCCTACAATGAGCAGTTCTTC
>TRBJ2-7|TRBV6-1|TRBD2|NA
CASSDWQLARGEQYF
TGTGCCAGCAGTGATTGGCAACTAGCGCGGGGGGAGCAGTACTTC
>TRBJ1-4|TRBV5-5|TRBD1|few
CASSRTGGTNEKLFF
TGTGCCAGCAGCAGGACAGGGGGGACTAATGAAAAACTGTTTTTT
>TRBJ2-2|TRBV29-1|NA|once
CSVARDTGELFF
TGCAGCGTTGCCAGGGACACCGGGGAGCTGTTTTTT
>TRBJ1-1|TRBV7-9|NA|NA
CASSPSPALNTEAFF
TGTGCCAGCAGCCCCAGCCCGGCACTGAACACTGAAGCTTTCTTT
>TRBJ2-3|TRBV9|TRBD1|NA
CASTPSGTGTDTQYF
TGTGCCAGCACCCCCTCTGGGACAGGGACAGATACGCAGTATTTT
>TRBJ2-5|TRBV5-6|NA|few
CASNNIGGSAPQETQYF
TGTGCCAGCAACAATATAGGGGGGTCAGCACCCCAAGAGACCCAGTACTTC
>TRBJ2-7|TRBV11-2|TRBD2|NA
CASSLYGREEYEQYF
TGTGCCAGCAGCCTGTATGGACGGGAGGAGTACGAGCAGTACTTC
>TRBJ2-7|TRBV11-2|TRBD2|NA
CASSLDLGLAGYEQYF
TGTGCCAGCAGCTTAGATCTCGGACTAGCGGGCTACGAGCAGTACTTC
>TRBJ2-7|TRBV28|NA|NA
CASSPYREVHEQYF
TGTGCCAGCAGTCCTTACAGGGAAGTACACGAGCAGTACTTC
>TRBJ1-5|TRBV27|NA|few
CASSLGQYNQPQHF
TGTGCCAGCAGTTTAGGGCAGTACAATCAGCCCCAGCATTTT
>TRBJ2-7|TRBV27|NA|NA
CASSLSPGSLAYEQYF
TGTGCCAGCAGTTTAAGTCCTGGGTCCCTAGCCTACGAGCAGTACTTC
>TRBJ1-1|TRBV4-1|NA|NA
CASSVRTANTEAFF
TGCGCCAGCAGCGTACGGACAGCGAACACTGAAGCTTTCTTT
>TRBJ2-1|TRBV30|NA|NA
CAWMGYNEQFF
TGTGCCTGGATGGGATACAATGAGCAGTTCTTC
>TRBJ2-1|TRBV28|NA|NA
CASSFWGANEQFF
TGTGCCAGCTCCTTTTGGGGGGCTAATGAGCAGTTCTTC
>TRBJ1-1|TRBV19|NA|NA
CASRQMRGPNTEAFF
TGTGCCAGTAGGCAGATGAGGGGACCGAACACTGAAGCTTTCTTT
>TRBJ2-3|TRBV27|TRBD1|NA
CASTPGQEGLGDTQYF
TGTGCCAGCACCCCGGGACAGGAGGGATTAGGGGATACGCAGTATTTT
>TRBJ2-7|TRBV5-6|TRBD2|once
CASSLGAGAYEQYF
TGTGCCAGCAGCTTGGGCGCGGGAGCCTACGAGCAGTACTTC
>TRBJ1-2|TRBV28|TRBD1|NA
CASSERRQGPGYTF
TGTGCCAGCAGTGAACGGAGACAGGGACCGGGCTACACCTTC
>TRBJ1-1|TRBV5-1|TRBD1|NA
CASSWGQSNTEAFF
TGCGCCAGCAGCTGGGGACAGTCTAACACTGAAGCTTTCTTT
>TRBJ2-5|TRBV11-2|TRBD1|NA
CASSLRDRGLQETQYF
TGTGCCAGCAGTCTGAGGGACAGGGGGCTCCAAGAGACCCAGTACTTC
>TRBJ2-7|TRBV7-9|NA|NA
CASSHREYEQYF
TGTGCCAGCAGCCACAGGGAGTACGAGCAGTACTTC
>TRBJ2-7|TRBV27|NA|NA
CASTPGGGTYEQYF
TGTGCCAGCACCCCAGGGGGGGGAACCTACGAGCAGTACTTC
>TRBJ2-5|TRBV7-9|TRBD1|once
CASSSPRDRVRQETQYF
TGTGCCAGCAGCTCCCCCCGGGACAGGGTCAGGCAAGAGACCCAGTACTTC
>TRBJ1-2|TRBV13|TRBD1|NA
CASSLDRGFYGYTF
TGTGCCAGCAGCTTAGACAGGGGGTTCTATGGCTACACCTTC
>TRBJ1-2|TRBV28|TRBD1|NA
CASSFRTGFGYTF
TGTGCCAGCAGTTTCCGGACAGGGTTTGGCTACACCTTC
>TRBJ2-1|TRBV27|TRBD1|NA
CASSSGQARNEQFF
TGTGCCAGCAGTTCCGGACAGGCTAGGAATGAGCAGTTCTTC
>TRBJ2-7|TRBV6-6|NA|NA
CASSIYPGAYEQYF
TGTGCCAGCAGCATCTACCCTGGGGCCTACGAGCAGTACTTC
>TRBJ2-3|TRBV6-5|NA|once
CASSPGSAGDTQYF
TGTGCCAGCAGCCCCGGGAGCGCGGGAGATACGCAGTATTTT
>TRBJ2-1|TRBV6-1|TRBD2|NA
CASTWGGESYNEQFF
TGTGCCAGCACGTGGGGGGGGGAGTCCTACAATGAGCAGTTCTTC
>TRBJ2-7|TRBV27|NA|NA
CASSLNRVHEQYF
TGTGCCAGCAGTTTAAACAGGGTCCACGAGCAGTACTTC